Listed here are 29 T cell receptor beta chains from one sample, sequenced in a study of cytomegalovirus exposure and HLA in healthy donors. In the PCR, 60 Vbeta and 13 Jbeta primers were used. The protocol was immunoSEQ multiplex PCR, while the TCRdb copy is restricted to in-frame clones and leaves out a portion. The sample lists 100,000 or so clones; around 80% were seen once. Source material: PBMCs. The source of these receptors is a young man in good health and CMV-seronegative.

This clone came up a few times. The rearrangement joins TRBV6-1 to TRBJ1-1; D uncertain. Trimming took 1 base from V and 1 from J, leaving 7 bases between them. Germline V gene lookup returns CDR1 MNHNS and CDR2 SASEGT. This CDR3 has 14 residues. The CDR3 DNA reads TGTGCCAGCAGTGAAGATACAGAGAACACTGAAGCTTTCTTT. It yields the protein CASSEDTENTEAFF.

This sequence joins TRBV2 and TRBJ2-4; 7 positions match TRBD2. Per germline, CDR1 SNHLY and CDR2 FYNNEI. V shed 6 bases and J 11 bases; nucleotides not matched to a gene: 4. The CDR3 covers 11 residues. The CDR3 sequence: CASSQSGVQYF. The CDR3 DNA follows: TGTGCCAGCAGCCAAAGCGGGGTTCAGTACTTC.

This sequence joins TRBV7-9 and TRBJ1-2, with unresolved D. Germline V CDR1 and CDR2: SEHNR, FQNEAQ (reference sequence). The CDR3 is 15 amino acids. Trimming shortened V by 1 base and J by 2 bases, and 11 bases separated the two germline ends. CDR3 nucleotides: TGTGCCAGCAGCTTAGAGACACCGCAAAACTATGGCTACACCTTC. It codes for CASSLETPQNYGYTF.

The V and J genes are TRBV5-1 and TRBJ1-2; D is unresolved. V lost 0 bases and J lost 0, with 12 bases in between. Germline CDR1 is SGHRS and CDR2 is YFSETQ. The CDR3 spans 16 residues. CDR3: CASSLAPTSSNYGYTF. The CDR3 DNA is TGCGCCAGCAGCTTGGCGCCGACAAGCTCTAACTATGGCTACACCTTC.

This clone came up a few times. V and J are TRBV19 and TRBJ2-2, with TRBD1 as a possible D gene (5 bases). The CDR3 covers 15 residues. Deletions cut 5 bases from V and 6 bases from J, with 16 bases between. The germline CDR1 and CDR2 sequences are LNHDA and SQIVND (reference sequence). The DNA of the CDR3 is TGTGCCAGTAGTGCCAGGGTCCCGACCGCCGGGGAGCTGTTTTTT. Its protein product is CASSARVPTAGELFF.

The rearrangement links TRBV4-2 to TRBJ1-4; D gene unclear. V lost 0 bases, J lost 4 bases, and 9 bases lay in between. The CDR3 runs to 15 residues. Germline assignment: CDR1 LGHNA and CDR2 YNFKEQ. CDR3: CASSQDGGFNEKLFF. In nucleotides, the CDR3 is TGTGCCAGCAGCCAAGACGGAGGGTTTAATGAAAAACTGTTTTTT.

A word on this clone: Because the CDR3's place on the DNA is in doubt, the DNA is left out and the CDR3 is given as listed by TCRdb. This chain joins TRBV30 and TRBJ1-2; no check of the table's D call, TRBD1, against the DNA was made. The CDR3 has 13 residues if both end residues are counted. Germline V gene sequence: CDR1 GTSNPN, CDR2 SVGIG (reference sequence). CDR3 in amino acids: CAEYRDKLYGCTF.

This chain connects TRBV4-2 to TRBJ2-1; 7 nucleotides align to TRBD2. Unmatched junction bases numbered 14, after V lost 3 bases and J lost 6 bases. The length of the CDR3 is 17 residues. CDR1 LGHNA and CDR2 YNFKEQ come from the germline V gene. CDR3 nucleotide sequence: TGTGCCAGCAGCCACCCCTTCAGGCGGGAGTCTGGCAATGAGCAGTTCTTC. Its translation: CASSHPFRRESGNEQFF.

V and J are TRBV6-5 and TRBJ1-1, with D tentatively TRBD1 (6 bases). The CDR3 is 15 residues long. The V end was cut by 3 bases, the J end by 5 bases, with 16 bases between. The germline gives CDR1 MNHEY, CDR2 SVGAGI. The CDR3 nucleotides are TGTGCCAGCAGTTATTCCGGGACACTTAAAACTGAAGCTTTCTTT. Translating it yields CASSYSGTLKTEAFF.

The V gene is TRBV6-6, the J gene TRBJ2-1; no reliable D call. Trimming left V 6 bases short and J 5 bases short, with 8 bases between. The CDR3 length is 12 residues. Per germline, CDR1 MNHNY and CDR2 SVGAGI (reference sequence). The CDR3 spells CASSSLDNEQFF. The DNA of the CDR3 is TGTGCCAGCAGCTCCCTAGACAATGAGCAGTTCTTC.

V gene TRBV4-2 combines with J gene TRBJ2-7; TRBD1 agrees at 8 bases. The V gene end was trimmed by 1 base and the J gene end by 1 base; junction bases not matched to a gene: 3. CDR3 length: 15 amino acids. From germline, CDR1 is LGHNA and CDR2 YNFKEQ. CDR3 nucleotide sequence: TGTGCCAGCAGCCAAGCGGGACAGGTATCCTACGAGCAGTACTTC. Residues: CASSQAGQVSYEQYF.

This chain joins TRBV10-3 and TRBJ2-7, with 9 positions matching TRBD2. The germline gives CDR1 ENHRY, CDR2 SYGVKD. Trimming cost V 4 bases and J 6 bases; bases outside gene matches: 7. The CDR3 length is 14 residues. This CDR3 reads CAISGRAGGLEQYF. The CDR3 DNA is TGTGCCATCAGTGGAAGGGCGGGAGGGCTCGAGCAGTACTTC.

This sequence joins TRBV6-4 and TRBJ2-7; 9 bases match TRBD1. The length of the CDR3 is 13 residues. V was pared by 3 bases and J by 3 bases, with 0 bases of the junction left unmatched. Germline V lookup: CDR1 MRHNA, CDR2 SNTAGT. The CDR3 protein is CASSEDRGYEQYF. The DNA of the CDR3 is TGTGCCAGCAGTGAGGACAGGGGCTACGAGCAGTACTTC.

J is TRBJ2-7 and V is TRBV5-4; perhaps TRBD1 as D (5 bases). Looked up from germline, CDR1 is SGHNT and CDR2 is YYREEE (reference sequence). There are 16 residues in the CDR3. Trimming cost V 0 bases and J 0 bases, with 13 bases left between them. The CDR3, as DNA: TGTGCCAGCAGCTTGGCTGCAGGGCCAAGCTCCTACGAGCAGTACTTC. This encodes CASSLAAGPSSYEQYF.

This rearrangement joins TRBV11-1 to TRBJ2-7; 7 nucleotides align to TRBD1. The germline CDR1 and CDR2 sequences are SGHAT and FQDESV (reference sequence). Unmatched junction bases numbered 4, after V lost 5 bases and J lost 3 bases. The CDR3 sequence is 13 residues long. DNA of the CDR3: TGTGCCAGCAGCGTAAACAGGGGCTACGAGCAGTACTTC. It translates to CASSVNRGYEQYF.

The CDR3 loop is CASSLAVGAQAFF. The CDR3 DNA reads TGTGCCAGCAGCTTAGCGGTTGGGGCCCAAGCTTTCTTT. The V gene is TRBV7-6, the J gene TRBJ1-1, with D maybe TRBD1 (5 bases). The CDR3 covers 13 residues. With 0 bases removed from V and 9 bases from J, the gap between germline ends came to 11 bases. Germline CDR1 and CDR2: SGHVS and FNYEAQ.

The table lists this clone with a count of one. The chain couples TRBV4-3 to TRBJ1-1; tentative D call: TRBD1 (5 bases). Germline values: CDR1 LGHNA, CDR2 YSLEER. V shed 4 bases and J shed 4 bases, with 13 bases lying between them. The CDR3 extends over 14 amino acids. The CDR3 reads CASSLGRRGTEAFF. DNA of the CDR3: TGCGCCAGCAGCCTCGGACGTAGGGGCACTGAAGCTTTCTTT.

The CDR3 reads CASSQERGRVSGELFF. CDR3 nucleotides: TGCGCCAGCAGCCAAGAGAGGGGGCGGGTGTCCGGGGAGCTGTTTTTT. The V and J genes are TRBV4-1 and TRBJ2-2; 7 bases agree with TRBD1. CDR3 length: 16 amino acids. V shed 0 bases and J 6 bases; nucleotides not matched to a gene: 7. CDR1 MGHRA and CDR2 YSYEKL come from the germline V gene.

V and J are TRBV28 and TRBJ1-2, with 10 positions matching TRBD1. Germline CDR1 MDHEN, CDR2 SYDVKM. The V segment lost 3 bases and the J segment 3 bases; nucleotides outside the gene matches: 10. This CDR3 has 17 amino acids. This CDR3 is CASSLGTGALGDYGYTF. CDR3 sequence (DNA): TGTGCCAGCAGTTTGGGGACAGGGGCGCTGGGTGACTATGGCTACACCTTC.

The rearrangement joins TRBV5-8 to TRBJ1-3; D unresolved. Trimming took off 4 bases at V and 4 bases at J, with 6 bases between the two ends. The CDR3 sequence is 12 residues long. Germline V gives CDR1 SGHTS, CDR2 YDEGEE. CDR3 loop: CASSILGNTIYF. CDR3 DNA sequence: TGTGCCAGCAGCATTCTAGGAAACACCATATATTTT.

A note on this clone: One junction end does not reproduce the germline sequence, and a read error may be involved. V gene TRBV4-3 combines with J gene TRBJ1-2, with D perhaps TRBD1 (5 bases). Per germline, CDR1 LGHNA and CDR2 YSLEER. This CDR3 has 15 amino acids. The CDR3 loop reads CASSQDGRDRYDYTF. CDR3 nucleotide sequence: TGCGCCAGCAGCCAAGATGGGAGGGACCGCTATGACTACACCTTC.

The chain couples TRBV7-8 to TRBJ2-5; 12 bases map to TRBD2. With 5 bases clipped from V and 5 bases from J, the junction kept 9 bases outside the gene matches. Germline V gene data show CDR1 as SGHVS and CDR2 as FQNEAQ. The CDR3 has 16 amino acids. CDR3 nucleotides: TGTGCCAGCAGCGCGGCTAGCGGGGGGGCGGGTGAGACCCAGTACTTC. This translates into CASSAASGGAGETQYF.

The chain carries TRBV12-5 and TRBJ1-1, with a tentative D call TRBD1 (5 bases). V gave up 3 bases and J gave up 2 bases, with 13 bases separating them. Germline-derived CDR1 and CDR2 are LGHNT and FRNRAP. This CDR3 contains 15 residues. The CDR3 sequence is CASGFQSDRNTEAFF. In DNA form, the CDR3 reads TGTGCTAGTGGTTTTCAATCCGACAGAAACACTGAAGCTTTCTTT.

The V and J genes are TRBV30 and TRBJ2-7, with 13 bases that match TRBD2. The trim removed 5 bases at V and 5 bases at J, leaving 3 bases unmatched. Germline loops: CDR1 GTSNPN, CDR2 SVGIG (reference sequence). The CDR3 is made up of 13 amino acids. CDR3 nucleotides: TGTGCCTGGCGGACTAGCGGGAGCAACGAGCAGTACTTC. As protein: CAWRTSGSNEQYF.

In this sample, this clone turned up a few times. The chain has TRBV27 and TRBJ2-7, with a tentative D call TRBD2 (5 bases). Germline-derived CDR1 and CDR2 are MNHEY and SMNVEV (reference sequence). The CDR3 sequence is 15 residues long. V was clipped by 5 bases and J by 3 bases, with 17 bases between them. This CDR3 is CASSPRTDYLYEQYF. The CDR3 nucleotides are TGTGCCAGCAGTCCGAGGACCGACTATCTCTACGAGCAGTACTTC.

This clone was observed a handful of times. This chain links TRBV10-3 with TRBJ1-1; TRBD1 matches 8 bases. Germline V lookup: CDR1 ENHRY, CDR2 SYGVKD. The CDR3 contains 13 residues. The ends lost 4 bases at V and 3 bases at J; junction bases unmatched: 1. The CDR3 loop reads CAISVTGDTEAFF. CDR3 DNA sequence: TGTGCCATCAGTGTGACAGGGGACACTGAAGCTTTCTTT.

The chain has TRBV5-1 and TRBJ2-7; TRBD1 aligns across 9 bases. This CDR3 region has 15 residues. The V and J ends lost 4 bases and 7 bases, in that order; junction bases with no gene match: 12. The germline V gene encodes CDR1 SGHRS and CDR2 YFSETQ. Written as DNA, the CDR3 is TGCGCCAGCAGCACCCTGGACAGGGGTAATAGGGAGCAGTACTTC. Amino acids: CASSTLDRGNREQYF. The full variable domain, completed using reference TRBV5-1 and TRBJ2-7, is KAGVTQTPRYLIKTRGQQVTLSCSPISGHRSVSWYQQTPGQGLQFLFEYFSETQRNKGNFPGRFSGRQFSNSRSEMNVSTLELGDSALYLCASSTLDRGNREQYFGPGTRLTVT.

The J gene is TRBJ2-1, the V gene TRBV5-4; TRBD2 matches at 8 bases. CDR3 length: 18 amino acids. V lost 1 base, J lost 1 base, and 10 bases stayed unmatched. CDR1 SGHNT and CDR2 YYREEE come from the germline V gene (reference sequence). The CDR3 DNA reads TGTGCCAGCAGCTTGTATCTTACTAGCGGAGGATCCTACAATGAGCAGTTCTTC. It translates to CASSLYLTSGGSYNEQFF.

The gene calls are TRBV19 and TRBJ1-2; weak D call: TRBD1 (5 bases). The V gene lost 4 bases and the J gene lost 6 bases, with 9 bases spanning the gap. The CDR3 runs 12 residues. Looked up from germline, CDR1 is LNHDA and CDR2 is SQIVND (reference sequence). DNA for the CDR3: TGTGCCAGTAGTAGTTCAGGGCATGGCTACACCTTC. This codes for CASSSSGHGYTF.